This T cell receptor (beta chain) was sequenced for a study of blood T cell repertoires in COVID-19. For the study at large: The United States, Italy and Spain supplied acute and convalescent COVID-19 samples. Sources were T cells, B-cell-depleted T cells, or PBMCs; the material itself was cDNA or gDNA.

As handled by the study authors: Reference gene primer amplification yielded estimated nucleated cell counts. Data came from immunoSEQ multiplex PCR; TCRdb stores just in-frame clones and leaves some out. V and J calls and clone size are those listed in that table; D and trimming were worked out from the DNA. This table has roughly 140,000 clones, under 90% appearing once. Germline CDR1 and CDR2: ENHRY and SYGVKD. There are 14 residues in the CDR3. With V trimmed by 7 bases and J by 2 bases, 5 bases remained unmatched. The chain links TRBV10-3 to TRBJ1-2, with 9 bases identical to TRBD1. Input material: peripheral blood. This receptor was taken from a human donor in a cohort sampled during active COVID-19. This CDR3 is CAITPGTGNYGYTF. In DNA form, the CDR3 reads TGTGCCATCACTCCCGGGACAGGGAACTATGGCTACACCTTC.